The present T cell receptor beta chain was sequenced within a study of long-term antiretroviral therapy in people with HIV. Comments on this clone: Its antigen is not identified.

Whole-study findings and limits: Blood was collected between the mid-2000s and the late 2010s, possibly under older ART regimens.

They ran version v3.0 of the immunoSEQ assay at survey level. TCRdb's copy holds only in-frame clones and misses some; the assay was immunoSEQ multiplex PCR. The sample yields 35,000 or so clones, around 94% seen once. The CDR3 sequence is 14 residues long. J lost 1 base, V lost 5 bases, and 3 bases had no gene match. The V gene's germline CDR1 is SGHTA and CDR2 FQGNSA. The input for sequencing was unsorted PBMCs, taken 4.1 years after starting antiretroviral therapy. The sequence was obtained from a woman between 50 and 59 years old with HIV. V usage is TRBV7-2 and J usage is TRBJ2-7; TRBD1 matches 9 bases. CDR3 sequence reads: CASSGQGISYEQYF. CDR3 nucleotide sequence: TGTGCCAGCAGCGGACAGGGGATATCCTACGAGCAGTACTTC.